Presented here are 19 T cell receptor beta chains from one specimen sequenced in a study of T cells in Graves' hyperthyroidism and ophthalmopathy. The source material, RNA transcripts, was used to amplify TCR beta CDR3 regions. The TCR CDR3 first-round RT-PCR relied on the HTBI primer set. TCRdb used MiXCR to reprocess the multiplex PCR reads, holding one entry per CDR3 protein. The sample carries roughly 500,000 distinct CDR3 sequences, roughly a quarter recorded once. Sequencing input: blood. Receptor source: a woman aged 25 to 39 with Graves' ophthalmopathy.

The rearrangement joins TRBV19 to TRBJ1-5; 7 bases align to TRBD1. Germline V CDR1 and CDR2: LNHDA, SQIVND (reference sequence). The J segment lost 5 bases and the V segment lost 10 bases, leaving 8 bases of the junction unmatched. This CDR3 contains 13 residues. The CDR3 reads CATNDREDQPQHF. For the CDR3, the DNA is TGTGCCACAAACGACAGGGAAGATCAGCCCCAGCATTTT. The full variable domain, with the rest looked up from reference TRBV19 and TRBJ1-5, is DGGITQSPKYLFRKEGQNVTLSCEQNLNHDAMYWYRQDPGQGLRLIYYSQIVNDFQKGDIAEGYSVSREKKESFPLTVTSAQKNPTAFYLCATNDREDQPQHFGDGTRLSIL.

This clonotype was picked up many times. This rearrangement joins TRBV6-5 to TRBJ2-7, with a possible D match to TRBD1 (6 bases). V lost 0 bases to trimming and J lost 2 bases, with 11 bases between them. The CDR3 contains 15 residues. CDR1 is MNHEY, CDR2 SVGAGI, per germline. CDR3 in amino acids: CASSYSSGGPYEQYF. The CDR3 bases are TGTGCCAGCAGTTACTCGAGTGGGGGCCCCTACGAGCAGTACTTC.

This clonotype has at least ten counts. CDR3 loop: CAWSPGQGSQPQHF. In nucleotides, the CDR3 is TGTGCCTGGAGTCCCGGGCAGGGGAGTCAGCCCCAGCATTTT. V usage is TRBV30 and J usage is TRBJ1-5, with a weak D call TRBD1 (6 bases). Germline CDR1 is GTSNPN and CDR2 is SVGIG (reference sequence). The CDR3 length is 14 residues. Trimming cost V 2 bases and J 6 bases, with 14 bases left between them.

In this sample, this clonotype turned up many times. The chain recombines TRBV27 with TRBJ2-7; the match to TRBD1 covers 8 bases. The germline V gene encodes CDR1 MNHEY and CDR2 SMNVEV (reference sequence). The ends lost 1 base at V and 3 bases at J; junction bases unmatched: 8. The CDR3 spans 16 residues. CDR3 DNA sequence: TGTGCCAGCAGTTTATACCAGGGGGCGTCGGGCTACGAGCAGTACTTC. Protein: CASSLYQGASGYEQYF.

This clonotype was counted many times. The chain links TRBV28 to TRBJ2-2; TRBD1 agrees at 7 bases. This CDR3 is built from 12 residues. The germline gives CDR1 MDHEN, CDR2 SYDVKM. Trimming cost V 5 bases and J 12 bases; bases outside gene matches: 6. The CDR3 DNA follows: TGTGCCAGCAGTCTACAGGGGTGGAAGCTGTTTTTT. As protein: CASSLQGWKLFF. The full variable domain, with the rest looked up from reference TRBV28 and TRBJ2-2, is DVKVTQSSRYLVKRTGEKVFLECVQDMDHENMFWYRQDPGLGLRLIYFSYDVKMKEKGDIPEGYSVSREKKERFSLILESASTNQTSMYLCASSLQGWKLFFGEGSRLTVL.

This clonotype came up once. V gene TRBV24-1 combines with J gene TRBJ2-7; D unclear. Trimming shortened V by 3 bases and J by 3 bases, and 17 bases separated the two germline ends. This CDR3 has 16 amino acids. Germline assignment: CDR1 KGHDR and CDR2 SFDVKD. The CDR3 nucleotides read TGTGCCACCAGTGATCAAACTTGGTCAGCGTTCTACGAGCAGTACTTC. Translating it yields CATSDQTWSAFYEQYF.

The chain recombines TRBV20-1 with TRBJ2-7; 8 nucleotides match TRBD2. Per germline, CDR1 DFQATT and CDR2 SNEGSKA (reference sequence). CDR3 length: 12 amino acids. The V segment lost 7 bases and the J segment 4 bases; nucleotides outside the gene matches: 6. The CDR3 DNA sequence: TGCAGTGTGGCTAGCGGGTGGTACGAGCAGTACTTC. Its translation is CSVASGWYEQYF.

This clonotype was recorded at least ten times. The J gene is TRBJ1-2, the V gene TRBV24-1; D uncertain. This CDR3 has 13 residues. V was trimmed by 3 bases and J by 8 bases, leaving 12 bases between them. Germline loops: CDR1 KGHDR, CDR2 SFDVKD. This CDR3 is CATSDELLSGYTF. The CDR3 DNA follows: TGTGCCACCAGTGATGAGTTGTTGAGCGGCTACACCTTC.

This clonotype was recorded at least ten times. This sequence joins TRBV6-5 and TRBJ2-7; TRBD1 matches 7 bases. V gave up 6 bases and J gave up 5 bases; unmatched junction bases: 7. The germline gives CDR1 MNHEY, CDR2 SVGAGI. The CDR3 runs to 13 residues. CDR3 amino acids: CASSGQVPDEQYF. CDR3 sequence (DNA): TGTGCCAGCAGCGGACAGGTTCCTGACGAGCAGTACTTC.

V and J are TRBV9 and TRBJ2-5, with D possibly being TRBD2 (5 bases). Per germline, CDR1 SGDLS and CDR2 YYNGEE. V lost 0 bases to trimming and J lost 2 bases, with 11 bases between them. CDR3 length: 15 residues. DNA for the CDR3: TGTGCCAGCAGCGTAGCTGAGGGCAGACAAGAGACCCAGTACTTC. It is translated as CASSVAEGRQETQYF.

The chain employs TRBV11-2 and TRBJ1-1; D is unresolved. The CDR3 totals 12 residues. V was pared by 5 bases and J by 11 bases, with 15 bases between. In germline, CDR1 is SGHAT, CDR2 FQNNGV. CDR3 DNA sequence: TGTGCCAGCAGCACTAGTAGTGGCTGGGCTTTCTTT. It translates to CASSTSSGWAFF.

This clonotype was observed a handful of times. The gene calls are TRBV7-2 and TRBJ1-2; weak D call: TRBD1 (6 bases). From germline, CDR1 is SGHTA and CDR2 FQGNSA. Trimming pared 4 bases from V and 8 bases from J, leaving 14 bases between. CDR3 size: 13 residues. The CDR3 DNA sequence: TGTGCCAGCAGCTCGCAAGCAGGGGACGGCTACACCTTC. Its translation is CASSSQAGDGYTF.

This clonotype was recorded many times. V gene TRBV30 combines with J gene TRBJ2-5, with 7 bases aligning to TRBD2. There are 14 residues in the CDR3. J gave up 0 bases and V 3 bases, and 4 bases lay outside the gene matches. Germline lookup yields CDR1 GTSNPN and CDR2 SVGIG (reference sequence). The CDR3 sequence is CAWRQAGYQETQYF. CDR3 DNA: TGTGCCTGGAGGCAAGCGGGGTACCAAGAGACCCAGTACTTC.

This clonotype was recorded at least ten times. V and J are TRBV27 and TRBJ2-2, with D uncertain. The CDR3 covers 13 residues. Germline values: CDR1 MNHEY, CDR2 SMNVEV (reference sequence). V lost 10 bases and J 6 bases, leaving 15 bases between the germline ends. CDR3 sequence: CATSLGWAGELFF. CDR3 in DNA: TGTGCCACCTCATTGGGTTGGGCCGGGGAGCTGTTTTTT.

This clonotype was recorded at least ten times. This chain connects TRBV3-1 to TRBJ1-1, with TRBD1 identical over 7 bases. Germline V CDR1 and CDR2: LGHDT, YNNKEL (reference sequence). Losses at the gene ends were 3 bases for V and 6 bases for J; bases not matched to a gene: 1. This CDR3 region has 12 residues. In nucleotides, the CDR3 is TGTGCCAGCAGCCAGACAGGGTCTGAAGCTTTCTTT. This codes for CASSQTGSEAFF.

In this sample, this clonotype turned up many times. The chain is built from TRBV30 and TRBJ1-5; 8 nucleotides agree with TRBD1. The CDR3 is 13 amino acids. CDR1 GTSNPN and CDR2 SVGIG come from the germline V gene (reference sequence). Losses at the gene ends were 3 bases for V and 5 bases for J; bases not matched to a gene: 3. The CDR3 DNA reads as TGTGCCTGGAGCGCGGGACAGGATCAGCCCCAGCATTTT. Translation gives CAWSAGQDQPQHF. Combining the CDR3 with reference TRBV30 and TRBJ1-5 gives the whole variable domain SQTIHQWPATLVQPVGSPLSLECTVEGTSNPNLYWYRQAAGRGLQLLFYSVGIGQISSEVPQNLSASRPQDRQFILSSKKLLLSDSGFYLCAWSAGQDQPQHFGDGTRLSIL.

CDR3: CASSSHQTQETQYF. CDR3 coding DNA: TGTGCCAGCAGCTCACACCAAACCCAAGAGACCCAGTACTTC. The chain uses TRBV28 and TRBJ2-5; no definite D call. The CDR3 has 14 amino acids. Trimming took off 6 bases at V and 1 base at J, with 12 bases between the two ends. Germline CDR1 is MDHEN and CDR2 is SYDVKM.

This clonotype has more than one count but fewer than ten. For the CDR3, the DNA is TGCAGTGCTCCGTATCTGGGACAGGGGGACGAGACCCAGTACTTC. This codes for CSAPYLGQGDETQYF. This chain joins TRBV20-1 and TRBJ2-5; TRBD1 matches at 11 bases. The V gene end was trimmed by 5 bases and the J gene end by 5 bases; junction bases not matched to a gene: 10. Germline V gives CDR1 DFQATT, CDR2 SNEGSKA (reference sequence). The CDR3 spans 15 residues.

This clonotype was seen at least ten times. The chain links TRBV2 to TRBJ2-5; no clear D. Trimming took off 1 base at V and 2 bases at J, with 8 bases between the two ends. The CDR3 sequence is 14 residues long. Germline V CDR1 and CDR2: SNHLY, FYNNEI. CDR3 bases: TGTGCCAGCAGTGAAGATACACGACAAGAGACCCAGTACTTC. Residues: CASSEDTRQETQYF.